These 25 T cell receptor beta chains came from one sample sequenced in a study of T-cell memory formation after mild COVID-19. Via MiXCR, TCRdb re-called the 5' RACE reads, giving one row per CDR3 protein. This sample yields about 470,000 distinct CDR3 sequences, of which roughly 25% are seen a single time; approximately 12% belongs to the top ten. Sequences were obtained from PBMCs or a T cell subset sorted from them (not recorded which). These receptors all come from an adult woman who had mild COVID-19 (a few samples of this study predate the infection). Cell type and time point are not known.

The chain is built from TRBV3-1 and TRBJ1-1; D ambiguous. V was pared by 5 bases and J by 0 bases, with 16 bases between. The CDR3 runs 16 residues. Germline CDR1 and CDR2: LGHDT and YNNKEL (reference sequence). CDR3 residues: CASSFRRAQLNTEAFF. CDR3 nucleotide sequence: TGTGCCAGCAGCTTCCGGAGGGCGCAATTGAACACTGAAGCTTTCTTT. The full variable domain, its missing parts supplied by reference TRBV3-1 and TRBJ1-1, is DTAVSQTPKYLVTQMGNDKSIKCEQNLGHDTMYWYKQDSKKFLKIMFSYNNKELIINETVPNRFSPKSPDKAHLNLHINSLELGDSAVYFCASSFRRAQLNTEAFFGQGTRLTVV.

This clonotype was observed a handful of times. The rearrangement uses TRBV6-5 and TRBJ2-3; D possibly matches TRBD1 or TRBD2 (6 bases each). Per germline, CDR1 MNHEY and CDR2 SVGAGI. V lost 3 bases and J 2 bases, leaving 9 bases between the germline ends. The CDR3 is 14 residues long. The chain's CDR3 is CASSYRGPTDTQYF. DNA for the CDR3: TGTGCCAGCAGTTATCGGGGGCCCACAGATACGCAGTATTTT.

This clonotype came up a few times. The genes are TRBV12-3 or TRBV12-4 and TRBJ2-3; TRBD2 agrees at 7 bases. The length of the CDR3 is 16 residues. V lost 6 bases to trimming and J lost 3 bases; unmatched junction nucleotides: 12. The CDR3 protein is CASSPWGGGPTDTQYF. Written as DNA, the CDR3 is TGTGCCAGCAGCCCCTGGGGGGGAGGGCCGACAGATACGCAGTATTTT.

This chain uses TRBV20-1 with TRBJ2-1; tentatively, D is TRBD2 (6 bases). This CDR3 comprises 15 residues. CDR1 is DFQATT, CDR2 SNEGSKA, per germline (reference sequence). The V end lost 3 bases, the J end lost 10 bases, and 22 bases lay between the germline ends. The CDR3 sequence is CSARAGWTNNEEQFF. DNA for the CDR3: TGCAGTGCTAGGGCCGGCTGGACTAACAATGAAGAGCAGTTCTTC.

This clonotype has more than one count but fewer than ten. The J gene is TRBJ2-1, the V gene TRBV29-1, with D maybe TRBD1 (5 bases). CDR1 and CDR2 from the germline V gene are SQVTM and ANQGSEA. The V end lost 1 base, the J end lost 7 bases, and 11 bases lay between the germline ends. The CDR3 is 13 residues long. CDR3 protein: CSVEVLRQNEQFF. The CDR3, as DNA: TGCAGCGTTGAAGTGCTCCGACAGAATGAGCAGTTCTTC.

This clonotype occurred a few times. The gene calls are TRBV9 and TRBJ2-2; 7 bases are shared with TRBD1. The length of the CDR3 is 14 residues. The V segment lost 5 bases and the J segment 6 bases; nucleotides outside the gene matches: 7. CDR1 and CDR2 (germline): SGDLS, YYNGEE. CDR3 sequence reads: CASSKGGSAGELFF. CDR3 sequence (DNA): TGTGCCAGCAGTAAAGGGGGCTCAGCCGGGGAGCTGTTTTTT.

This clonotype was observed a handful of times. This chain joins TRBV6-2 or TRBV6-3 and TRBJ2-1; unclear D gene. Germline values: CDR1 MNHEY, CDR2 SVGEGT. The CDR3 contains 17 residues. V lost 2 bases and J lost 6, with 20 bases in between. The chain's CDR3 is CASSYAQLIVALNEQFF. CDR3 nucleotides: TGTGCCAGCAGTTACGCCCAGCTCATCGTTGCCCTCAATGAGCAGTTCTTC.

The CDR3 loop reads CASQDRGRGETQYF. The CDR3 region has the DNA TGTGCCAGCCAGGACAGGGGTAGGGGGGAGACCCAGTACTTC. The V gene is TRBV5-5, the J gene TRBJ2-5; TRBD1 aligns across 9 bases. CDR3 length equals 14 residues. Germline CDR1 and CDR2: SGHKS and YYEKEE (reference sequence). The ends lost 7 bases at V and 5 bases at J; junction bases unmatched: 9.

V gene TRBV13 combines with J gene TRBJ2-7; 14 bases fit TRBD2. J lost 5 bases, V lost 7 bases, and 4 bases had no gene match. This CDR3 is built from 14 residues. Germline CDR1 reads PRHDT; CDR2 reads FYEKMQ (reference sequence). The CDR3 nucleotides read TGTGCCAGCACGGAGACTAGCGGGAGGGACGAGCAGTACTTC. Translating it yields CASTETSGRDEQYF.

The chain has TRBV5-5 and TRBJ2-3, with 10 bases identical to TRBD1. This CDR3 is built from 15 residues. Germline assignment: CDR1 SGHKS and CDR2 YYEKEE (reference sequence). V shed 4 bases, J shed 3 bases, and the junction held 5 bases outside the gene matches. This chain's CDR3 is CASSKGQGITDTQYF. CDR3 in DNA: TGTGCCAGCAGCAAGGGACAGGGGATTACAGATACGCAGTATTTT.

This clonotype turned up a few times. This chain connects TRBV24-1 to TRBJ1-2; TRBD1 might be the D (5 bases). The CDR3 loop spans 11 amino acids. Trimming removed 6 bases at V and 6 bases at J, with 7 bases between. Looked up from germline, CDR1 is KGHDR and CDR2 is SFDVKD. The CDR3 is CATSQGNGYTF. CDR3 in DNA: TGTGCCACCAGTCAGGGTAATGGCTACACCTTC.

The genes are TRBV12-3 or TRBV12-4 and TRBJ2-7; a weak D match, TRBD2 (6 bases). Trimming pared 4 bases from V and 0 bases from J, leaving 13 bases between. There are 15 residues in the CDR3. CDR3 sequence: CASSSPGRSSYEQYF. The CDR3 nucleotides read TGTGCCAGCAGTTCCCCAGGGAGGAGCTCCTACGAGCAGTACTTC.

This sequence joins TRBV1 and TRBJ1-1. TRBV1 is a pseudogene. The CDR3 consists of 20 residues. CDR3 residues: CTSSQDHRGRTNQGITEAFF. The CDR3 DNA sequence: TGCACCAGCAGCCAAGATCATCGTGGCAGAACGAACCAAGGGATCACTGAAGCTTTCTTT.

A few counts support this clonotype. This chain connects TRBV29-1 to TRBJ2-7, with no clear D. V was cut by 0 bases and J by 3 bases, with 0 bases left in between. The germline CDR1 and CDR2 sequences are SQVTM and ANQGSEA. The CDR3 contains 10 residues. CDR3 nucleotides: TGCAGCGTTGAAGACTACGAGCAGTACTTC. Amino acids: CSVEDYEQYF.

A word on this clonotype: At one end the junction does not follow the germline gene, possibly because of a read error. V is TRBV27 and J is TRBJ2-7; TRBD1 agrees at 10 bases. Germline V CDR1 and CDR2: MNHEY, SMNVEV (reference sequence). The CDR3 consists of 16 residues. The CDR3 sequence: CDSSLRTGGNHYEQYF. CDR3 DNA: TGTGACAGCAGTTTACGGACAGGGGGAAATCACTACGAGCAGTACTTC.

A few counts support this clonotype. The chain combines TRBV7-9 with TRBJ2-2; 7 bases agree with TRBD2. With V trimmed by 1 base and J by 3 bases, 5 bases remained unmatched. CDR1 SEHNR and CDR2 FQNEAQ come from the germline V gene (reference sequence). The CDR3 covers 16 residues. CDR3 sequence: CASSLVGGSYTGELFF. The CDR3 DNA follows: TGTGCCAGCAGCTTAGTCGGCGGGAGCTACACCGGGGAGCTGTTTTTT.

The chain uses TRBV12-3 or TRBV12-4 and TRBJ1-2, with 8 bases aligning to TRBD1. The CDR3 is 13 residues long. Unmatched junction bases numbered 6, after V lost 6 bases and J lost 6 bases. In DNA, the CDR3 is TGTGCCAGCAGCAACAGGGGGGAGGATGGCTACACCTTC. Encoded protein: CASSNRGEDGYTF.

This chain joins TRBV9 and TRBJ1-1; no clear D. Germline-derived CDR1 and CDR2 are SGDLS and YYNGEE. This CDR3 is 12 amino acids long. V was shortened by 2 bases and J by 8 bases, with 10 bases between the two germline ends. This CDR3 is CASSVGEAEAFF. The CDR3 DNA sequence: TGTGCCAGCAGCGTTGGGGAGGCGGAAGCTTTCTTT.

At least ten counts were recorded for this clonotype. This rearrangement joins TRBV5-5 to TRBJ2-7; a weak D match, TRBD1 (5 bases). The CDR3 extends over 17 amino acids. Germline lookup yields CDR1 SGHKS and CDR2 YYEKEE (reference sequence). With 1 base removed from V and 3 bases from J, the gap between germline ends came to 20 bases. CDR3 bases: TGTGCCAGCAGCTTGAAACCAAGGGGATGGTTGAACTACGAGCAGTACTTC. Translated, it gives CASSLKPRGWLNYEQYF.

In its sample, this clonotype was seen a few times. The chain combines TRBV5-5 with TRBJ1-2, with D perhaps TRBD1 (5 bases). The CDR3 has 16 amino acids. Per the germline V gene, CDR1 is SGHKS and CDR2 is YYEKEE (reference sequence). V lost 3 bases and J lost 0, with 15 bases in between. CDR3 nucleotide sequence: TGTGCCAGCAGCTCCGCCTTACAGGTGACTAACTATGGCTACACCTTC. This gives the protein CASSSALQVTNYGYTF.

About this clonotype itself: This sequence may be a read error, since a much larger clone differs from it by one base. This chain links TRBV6-5 with TRBJ2-1; 8 positions match TRBD2. The junction had 1 base not matched to a gene; V was cut back by 0 bases and J by 3 bases. CDR3 length: 15 residues. The V gene's germline CDR1 is MNHEY and CDR2 SVGAGI. As DNA, the CDR3 is TGTGCCAGCAGTTACTCGAGCGGGAGCTACAATGAGCAGTTCTTC. Amino acids: CASSYSSGSYNEQFF.

This clonotype occurred a few times. J is TRBJ2-7 and V is TRBV7-9, with D possibly called TRBD1 or TRBD2 (5 bases each). This CDR3 is 16 amino acids long. Per germline, CDR1 SEHNR and CDR2 FQNEAQ (reference sequence). V lost 1 base and J lost 0, with 13 bases in between. CDR3 protein: CASSLGDPRSSYEQYF. CDR3 coding DNA: TGTGCCAGCAGCTTAGGGGACCCTCGGTCCTCCTACGAGCAGTACTTC.

The V and J genes are TRBV19 and TRBJ2-7; 9 nucleotides align to TRBD2. There are 15 residues in the CDR3. With V trimmed by 3 bases and J by 1 base, 4 bases remained unmatched. Germline CDR1 reads LNHDA; CDR2 reads SQIVND (reference sequence). CDR3 coding DNA: TGTGCCAGTAGTATCTGGCGGGAGGGTTCCTACGAGCAGTACTTC. Its protein is CASSIWREGSYEQYF.

Ten or more counts support this clonotype. The V and J genes are TRBV7-9 and TRBJ2-7; 8 nucleotides line up with TRBD2. V was clipped by 5 bases and J by 7 bases; unmatched bases: 16. The germline V gene encodes CDR1 SEHNR and CDR2 FQNEAQ (reference sequence). The CDR3 covers 16 residues. The CDR3 nucleotides are TGTGCCAGCAGCAAAGCCCCGGGACTAGATTTGGGGGAGCAGTACTTC. It codes for CASSKAPGLDLGEQYF.

This clonotype was seen a handful of times. V and J are TRBV20-1 and TRBJ1-5, with no clear D. With 3 bases removed from V and 2 bases from J, the gap between germline ends came to 14 bases. The CDR3 is 15 residues long. Germline V gene lookup returns CDR1 DFQATT and CDR2 SNEGSKA (reference sequence). CDR3: CSASRAGEGNQPQHF. The CDR3 coding sequence is TGCAGTGCTAGTAGGGCCGGGGAAGGCAATCAGCCCCAGCATTTT.